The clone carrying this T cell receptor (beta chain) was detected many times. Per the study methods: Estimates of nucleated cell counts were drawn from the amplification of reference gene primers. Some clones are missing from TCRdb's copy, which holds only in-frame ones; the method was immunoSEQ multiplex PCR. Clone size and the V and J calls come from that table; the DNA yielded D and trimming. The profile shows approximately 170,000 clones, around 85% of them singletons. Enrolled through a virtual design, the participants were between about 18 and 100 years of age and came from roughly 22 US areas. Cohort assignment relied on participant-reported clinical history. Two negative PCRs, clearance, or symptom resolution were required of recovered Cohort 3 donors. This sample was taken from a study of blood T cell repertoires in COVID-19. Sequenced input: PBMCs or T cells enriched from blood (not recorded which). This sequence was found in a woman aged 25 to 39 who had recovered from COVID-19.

CDR3 protein: CASSLVGGLYNEQFF. For the CDR3, the DNA is TGTGCCAGCAGCTTAGTGGGAGGGTTATACAATGAGCAGTTCTTC. This rearrangement joins TRBV7-9 to TRBJ2-1; 7 nucleotides line up with TRBD2. V shed 1 base, J shed 4 bases, and the junction held 4 bases outside the gene matches. The CDR3 is made up of 15 amino acids. CDR1 is SEHNR and CDR2 is FQNEAQ in the germline V gene (reference sequence).